The clone carrying this T cell receptor (beta chain) was detected only a few times. Germline values: CDR1 MNHEY, CDR2 SVGAGI. V lost 4 bases, J lost 5 bases, and 9 bases lay in between. The CDR3 is made up of 13 amino acids. The data were taken from a study of blood T cell repertoires in COVID-19. In the study's own analysis: By means of reference gene primer amplification, nucleated cell counts were estimated. Measured with immunoSEQ multiplex PCR; TCRdb has only the in-frame clones, and not every one. D and trimming were read from the DNA, whereas the V and J calls and clone size are those reported in that table. This table holds roughly 350,000 clones, roughly 85% found once.

The rearrangement links TRBV6-5 to TRBJ1-5; D is uncertain. The sample consisted of peripheral blood. The clonotype originates from a woman between 18 and 29 years old with acute or convalescent COVID-19. In DNA form, the CDR3 reads TGTGCCAGCAGTTCCTCATCCGATCAGCCCCAGCATTTT. It codes for CASSSSSDQPQHF.